This TCR beta chain comes out of a study of identical twins. To note about this clonotype: Antigen specificity is unknown.

Study observations and caveats: The study found that models underestimated out-of-frame TCR alpha sharing in monozygotic twins.

This CDR3 contains 13 residues. The germline V and J ends were trimmed by 2 bases and 0 bases, with 5 bases remaining between them. The germline CDR1 and CDR2 sequences are LNHDA and SQIVND (reference sequence). The donor group consisted entirely of healthy Caucasians. Template switching added a universal primer binding site, and final cDNA carried unique molecular identifiers. Via MiXCR, TCRdb re-called the 5' RACE reads, giving one row per CDR3 protein. The sample records approximately 890,000 distinct CDR3 sequences, 9% to 15% being singletons. These same data were also listed under a study on yellow fever vaccine responses in identical twins. That work states: Twin vaccine T cell responses reportedly seemed partly convergent, partly personalized.

Sequenced material: PBMCs. This TCR was recovered from a woman younger than 30 in good health. This chain connects TRBV19 to TRBJ2-7; D is undetermined. In DNA form, the CDR3 reads TGTGCCAGTAGTATACGGATCTCCTACGAGCAGTACTTC. Residues: CASSIRISYEQYF.